This TCR beta chain was recovered during a study of shared clonotypes between healthy human individuals. Study-level points and caveats: Shared clonotypes across all four donors exceeded non-shared ones in generation probability. Despite large depth, rarefaction showed incomplete sorted-subset sequencing. The small donor group covered limited genetic and exposure diversity.

With regard to this clone: What it recognizes is unknown.

CD8 cells regarded as naive lacked CD45RO, were positively chosen for CCR7, and omitted terminally differentiated effector memory CD45RA+ cells. The germline V gene has CDR1 GTSNPN and CDR2 SVGIG (reference sequence). With V trimmed by 0 bases and J by 5 bases, 13 bases remained unmatched. This CDR3 spans 18 amino acids. Several immunoSEQ plates received, in even portions, the genomic DNA of each subset. The data were produced by immunoSEQ multiplex PCR, yet TCRdb's version contains in-frame clones alone and is incomplete. The sample lists over 750,000 clones; 90% to 98% were seen once. The genes are TRBV30 and TRBJ2-5; TRBD2 agrees at 12 bases. Sequencing used naive CD8+ T cells sorted from blood. The sequence was collected from a young man in good health. The DNA for the CDR3 is TGTGCCTGGAGTGTACATGAGACTAGCGGGAGCCGATCTGAGACCCAGTACTTC. This encodes CAWSVHETSGSRSETQYF.